The subject of this entry is one TCR beta chain. The target antigen is unknown. These data belong to a study of vaccination and CD4 T cells after COVID-19. The CDR3 runs to 14 residues. Germline values: CDR1 SGHNT, CDR2 YYREEE (reference sequence). Between the trimmed V and J ends, which lost 4 bases and 3 bases, there was a span of 12 bases. The Oncomine TCR Beta short-read assay generated sequence data from the DNA of cultured CD4+ T cells. Investigators obtained genomic DNA by extraction from cultured CD4+ T cells. TCRdb redid the calling of the PCR reads with MiXCR, one entry per CDR3 protein. The sample lists about 3,100 distinct CDR3 sequences, just over 75% seen once, with under 30% in the top ten. Treatment denoted: roughly 11-day PBMC culture with coronavirus spike peptide pools or control peptides (ViraFEST assay).

The sequence was collected from a human donor who had recovered from COVID-19. This rearrangement joins TRBV5-4 to TRBJ2-3; maybe TRBD2 (6 bases). The sequenced material came from CD4+ T cells from blood, cultured in vitro. The CDR3 region has the DNA TGTGCCAGCAGCCCGGAACTAGCAACAGATACGCAGTATTTT. It specifies CASSPELATDTQYF.